This T cell receptor beta chain appears in the sequencing data of a study of blood T cell repertoires in COVID-19. Participants were aged about 18 to 90 years, lived in about two dozen US areas, and enrolled virtually. Participants reported their clinical history, and cohort assignment relied on those reports. Recovered participants had two consecutive negative NP/OP PCR tests, healthcare professional clearance, or symptom resolution. Germline CDR1 reads MNHEY; CDR2 reads SVGAGI. The ends were cut back, 6 bases at V and 5 bases at J, with 13 bases in the middle. The CDR3 covers 13 residues. Method: immunoSEQ multiplex PCR; TCRdb's copy keeps in-frame clones and lacks some. The table includes about 250,000 clones, 80% to 90% detected once.

This chain uses TRBV6-5 with TRBJ1-1; TRBD1 might be the D (5 bases). Sequences were obtained from PBMCs or T cells enriched from blood (not recorded which). The sequence was obtained from a woman under 30 who had recovered from COVID-19. CDR3 DNA sequence: TGTGCCAGCAGCCCGTCAGCAGGGACTGAAGCTTTCTTT. This codes for CASSPSAGTEAFF.